Listed below are T cell receptor beta chains from one sample, sequenced in a study of human T cells and chemical hapten exposure. TCRdb re-analysed the RACE reads in MiXCR, keeping a single row per CDR3 protein. The table lists about 380,000 distinct CDR3 sequences, roughly 6% of them singletons. The sequencing here drew on whole blood, taken in connection with sensitization to the hapten diphenylcyclopropenone (DPC). Every receptor here comes from a woman younger than 30 with alopecia areata. Some clones in this sample may be carry-over from other donors' samples. Each CDR3 is given with its conserved first and last residue. A D gene is named only where the DNA matches it firmly. Not all rows give a size; the values are once, few, many and, for expanded clones, a class.

CASSLFRGPDNSPLHF | TGTGCCAGCAGCTTATTCCGGGGTCCCGATAATTCACCCCTCCACTTT | TRBV7-8 | many | TRBJ1-6 | -
CSAPPTSLQETQYF | TGCAGTGCTCCGCCGACTAGCCTACAAGAGACCCAGTACTTC | TRBV20-1 | few | TRBJ2-5 | TRBD2
CASSQGMARQTYTEAFF | TGCGCCAGCAGCCAAGGAATGGCGCGACAGACCTACACTGAAGCTTTCTTT | TRBV4-1 | - | TRBJ1-1 | -
CASSSRDNNSPLHF | TGTGCCAGCAGCTCCCGGGACAATAATTCACCCCTCCACTTT | TRBV13 | few | TRBJ1-6 | -
CASSLAGGRPDTQYF | TGTGCCAGCAGCTTGGCTGGGGGGCGGCCAGATACGCAGTATTTT | TRBV5-4 | many | TRBJ2-3 | -
CASSQAGGEAFF | TGCGCCAGCAGCCAAGCAGGGGGAGAAGCTTTCTTT | TRBV4-3 | many | TRBJ1-1 | TRBD1
CASRFGSQPQHF | TGTGCCAGCAGGTTTGGGAGTCAGCCCCAGCATTTT | TRBV12-3/TRBV12-4 | - | TRBJ1-5 | -
CASSPRQGGGTEAFF | TGTGCCAGCAGCCCCAGACAGGGAGGAGGCACTGAAGCTTTCTTT | TRBV7-2 | many | TRBJ1-1 | TRBD1
CASSQDSLVNEQYF | TGTGCCAGCAGCCAAGATAGTCTAGTAAACGAGCAGTACTTC | TRBV3-1 | - | TRBJ2-7 | -
CASSQSGGLAVNHEQYF | TGTGCCAGCAGCCAATCCGGCGGGCTAGCGGTAAATCACGAGCAGTACTTC | TRBV4-2 | few | TRBJ2-7 | TRBD2
CASSYSTEKQYF | TGTGCCAGCAGTTACTCGACAGAGAAGCAGTACTTC | TRBV6-5 | few | TRBJ2-7 | -
CASSAETGMNTEAFF | TGTGCCAGCAGCGCGGAGACAGGGATGAACACTGAAGCTTTCTTT | TRBV5-6 | - | TRBJ1-1 | TRBD1
CASSSAGQARNYGYTF | TGTGCCAGCAGCTCAGCCGGGCAGGCAAGGAACTATGGCTACACCTTC | TRBV19 | many | TRBJ1-2 | -
CATSRDRRGEYF | TGTGCCACCAGCAGAGATAGGCGAGGGGAGTACTTC | TRBV15 | many | TRBJ2-7 | -
CSVEEYSGANVLTF | TGCAGCGTTGAAGAGTACTCAGGGGCCAACGTCCTGACTTTC | TRBV29-1 | few | TRBJ2-6 | -
CASSGRSDTQYF | TGTGCCAGCAGCGGCAGATCAGATACGCAGTATTTT | TRBV5-5 | few | TRBJ2-3 | -
CASSPRTVTDTQYF | TGTGCCAGCAGCCCGAGGACGGTTACAGATACGCAGTATTTT | TRBV7-2 | many | TRBJ2-3 | -
CASSALVPYEKLFF | TGTGCCAGCAGTGCGCTCGTCCCCTACGAAAAACTGTTTTTT | TRBV6-5 | many | TRBJ1-4 | -
CASRPGNRGEKLFF | TGTGCCAGCAGGCCTGGGAACCGTGGTGAAAAACTGTTTTTT | TRBV6-5 | many | TRBJ1-4 | -
CASRGDSFNSPLHF | TGTGCCAGCAGGGGGGACAGTTTTAATTCACCCCTCCACTTT | TRBV2 | - | TRBJ1-6 | TRBD1
CASSLSGGADGELFF | TGTGCCAGCAGCCTTAGCGGGGGGGCTGACGGGGAGCTGTTTTTT | TRBV6-5 | many | TRBJ2-2 | TRBD2